The 13 T cell receptor beta chains in this list originate from one sample, sequenced in a study of T cell clones after liver transplantation. The protocol was immunoSEQ multiplex PCR, while the TCRdb copy is restricted to in-frame clones and leaves out a portion. Of about 15,000 clones listed, about 93% were seen once; the top ten hold around 47%. The sequenced sample was CD8+ T cells from blood, obtained before liver transplant. The source of these receptors is a human donor who received a liver transplant.

This clone has just one count. The chain carries TRBV18 and TRBJ2-1; D is uncertain. In germline, CDR1 is KGHSH, CDR2 LQKENI. V was clipped by 3 bases and J by 7 bases, with 4 bases between them. This CDR3 is built from 11 residues. The CDR3 DNA is TGTGCCAGCTCACCGGGGAATGAGCAGTTCTTC. Protein product: CASSPGNEQFF.

The V gene is TRBV6-5, the J gene TRBJ2-5, with 9 nucleotides matching TRBD1. J was trimmed by 5 bases and V by 6 bases; bases with no gene match: 10. The CDR3 length is 15 residues. CDR1 MNHEY and CDR2 SVGAGI come from the germline V gene. The CDR3 loop is CASSSEQGASETQYF. CDR3 nucleotide sequence: TGTGCCAGCAGCTCAGAACAGGGGGCGTCTGAGACCCAGTACTTC.

This chain links TRBV27 with TRBJ2-1; 7 nucleotides line up with TRBD1. The CDR3 covers 17 residues. The trim removed 1 base at V and 5 bases at J, leaving 11 bases unmatched. The germline V gene has CDR1 MNHEY and CDR2 SMNVEV (reference sequence). CDR3 nucleotides: TGTGCCAGCAGTTTATTACGAGTCGGTCAGGGGGACAATGAGCAGTTCTTC. Translation gives CASSLLRVGQGDNEQFF.

V usage is TRBV4-3 and J usage is TRBJ1-2; 11 positions agree with TRBD1. The CDR3 is 16 amino acids. CDR1 and CDR2 (germline): LGHNA, YSLEER. V lost 1 base to trimming and J lost 8 bases; unmatched junction nucleotides: 9. CDR3 bases: TGCGCCAGCAGCCAAGTTGTAGAGGACAGGGGGCACGGCTACACCTTC. Its protein is CASSQVVEDRGHGYTF.

A word on this clone: Other DNA sequences from this sample encode an identical CDR3 as well. V gene TRBV6-5 combines with J gene TRBJ1-1; D not resolved. The length of the CDR3 is 12 residues. The ends were cut back, 0 bases at V and 1 base at J, with 0 bases in the middle. Germline CDR1 MNHEY, CDR2 SVGAGI. In DNA form, the CDR3 reads TGTGCCAGCAGTTACTCGAACACTGAAGCTTTCTTT. Protein product: CASSYSNTEAFF.

The chain joins TRBV28 to TRBJ2-1; tentative D call: TRBD2 (5 bases). CDR1 MDHEN and CDR2 SYDVKM come from the germline V gene. V lost 2 bases and J lost 6, with 8 bases in between. There are 13 residues in the CDR3. In nucleotides, the CDR3 is TGTGCCAGCAGTTTAGCTAGCTTCAATGAGCAGTTCTTC. Amino acid sequence: CASSLASFNEQFF.

The chain employs TRBV19 and TRBJ2-7; TRBD1 agrees at 9 bases. Germline CDR1 reads LNHDA; CDR2 reads SQIVND (reference sequence). This CDR3 is built from 17 residues. V gave up 0 bases and J gave up 2 bases; unmatched junction bases: 8. The CDR3 reads CASSIDRTGAPPYEQYF. Written as DNA, the CDR3 is TGTGCCAGTAGTATAGATCGGACAGGGGCACCCCCCTACGAGCAGTACTTC.

As DNA, the CDR3 is TGTGCCAGCAGCCCCCCATCGGTGGCTGGTGAGACCCAGTACTTC. This gives the protein CASSPPSVAGETQYF. The chain combines TRBV7-9 with TRBJ2-5, with D unresolved. V dropped 5 bases and J dropped 5 bases, with 18 bases sitting between them. Germline CDR1 SEHNR, CDR2 FQNEAQ (reference sequence). The CDR3 spans 15 residues. The full variable domain, in which reference TRBV7-9 and TRBJ2-5 provide the parts outside the CDR3, is DTGVSQNPRHKITKRGQNVTFRCDPISEHNRLYWYRQTLGQGPEFLTYFQNEAQLEKSRLLSDRFSAERPKGSFSTLEIQRTEQGDSAMYLCASSPPSVAGETQYFGPGTRLLVL.

The V gene is TRBV12-5, the J gene TRBJ1-1; possible D gene TRBD1, 6 bases. The CDR3 runs 14 residues. The germline V gene has CDR1 LGHNT and CDR2 FRNRAP. Trimming left V 4 bases short and J 2 bases short, with 11 bases between. DNA for the CDR3: TGTGCTAGTGGTTCCTCGACAGGAAACACTGAAGCTTTCTTT. The encoded protein is CASGSSTGNTEAFF.

The chain uses TRBV27 and TRBJ2-7; 7 bases are a match to TRBD1. V shed 2 bases and J 4 bases; nucleotides not matched to a gene: 2. Germline values: CDR1 MNHEY, CDR2 SMNVEV (reference sequence). The CDR3 is 13 amino acids. CDR3 residues: CASSLGTAYEQYF. The CDR3 DNA sequence: TGTGCCAGCAGTTTAGGGACAGCTTACGAGCAGTACTTC.

There are a few counts of this clone. The chain uses TRBV13 and TRBJ1-1; D is ambiguous. CDR1 and CDR2 from the germline V gene are PRHDT and FYEKMQ (reference sequence). V dropped 0 bases and J dropped 4 bases, with 3 bases sitting between them. The CDR3 length is 12 residues. The CDR3 sequence: CASSLGSTEAFF. In DNA, the CDR3 is TGTGCCAGCAGCTTAGGGTCCACTGAAGCTTTCTTT.

V is TRBV28 and J is TRBJ2-1, with D perhaps given as TRBD1 or TRBD2 (5 bases each). The germline V gene has CDR1 MDHEN and CDR2 SYDVKM. The germline V and J ends were trimmed by 6 bases and 8 bases, with 17 bases remaining between them. The CDR3 loop spans 14 amino acids. The CDR3 sequence is CASRYGAVGDEQFF. CDR3 DNA: TGTGCCAGCAGATACGGGGCGGTGGGGGATGAGCAGTTCTTC.

The chain uses TRBV9 and TRBJ1-1; D possibly corresponds to TRBD1 (6 bases). CDR3 length: 13 amino acids. V shed 4 bases and J shed 4 bases, with 11 bases lying between them. Germline V CDR1 and CDR2: SGDLS, YYNGEE. The DNA for the CDR3 is TGTGCCAGCAGCTACGGAGGGGGCACTGAAGCTTTCTTT. The encoded protein is CASSYGGGTEAFF. Full variable domain (outside the CDR3, taken from reference TRBV9 and TRBJ1-1): DSGVTQTPKHLITATGQRVTLRCSPRSGDLSVYWYQQSLDQGLQFLIQYYNGEERAKGNILERFSAQQFPDLHSELNLSSLELGDSALYFCASSYGGGTEAFFGQGTRLTVV.